These T cell receptor beta chains were read from a single sample in a study of blood T cell repertoires in COVID-19. Measured with immunoSEQ multiplex PCR; TCRdb has only the in-frame clones, and not every one. The table includes about 58,000 clones, about 81% detected once. What was sequenced was peripheral blood. These receptors all stem from a man aged 60-69 years with COVID-19, enrolled during active disease. Both conserved end residues are part of each CDR3. A D gene is named only where the DNA matches it firmly. Expanded clones get a size class; other rows say once, few or many, or leave the size out.

V	D	J	size	CDR3	DNA
TRBV4-3	TRBD2	TRBJ2-4	NA	CASSQEGTSGNIQYF	TGCGCCAGCAGCCAGGAGGGGACTAGCGGAAACATTCAGTACTTC
TRBV18	NA	TRBJ2-1	once	CASSPPGSSGSYNEQFF	TGTGCCAGCTCACCACCGGGATCCAGCGGCTCCTACAATGAGCAGTTCTTC
TRBV5-6	NA	TRBJ1-6	NA	CASSSLVAVNSPLHF	TGTGCCAGCAGCTCATTGGTGGCCGTCAATTCACCCCTCCACTTT
TRBV7-2	NA	TRBJ2-4	NA	CASSLAGVSKNIQYF	TGTGCCAGCAGCTTAGCGGGAGTATCCAAAAACATTCAGTACTTC
TRBV7-9	TRBD1	TRBJ2-7	few	CASSLVGTDYEQYF	TGTGCCAGCAGCTTAGTGGGGACAGATTACGAGCAGTACTTC
TRBV27	NA	TRBJ2-7	NA	CASSFFSHGAYEQYF	TGTGCCAGCAGTTTTTTCTCCCACGGGGCCTACGAGCAGTACTTC
TRBV5-8	TRBD1	TRBJ1-5	NA	CASSSGTVSNQPQHF	TGTGCCAGCAGCTCCGGGACAGTTAGCAATCAGCCCCAGCATTTT
TRBV3-1/TRBV3-2	TRBD2	TRBJ2-5	few	CASSQHQPGLAGGSTQETQYF	TGTGCCAGCAGCCAGCACCAACCGGGACTAGCGGGAGGTAGTACACAAGAGACCCAGTACTTC
TRBV29-1	NA	TRBJ1-1	NA	CSDGLPNTEAFF	TGCAGCGATGGACTCCCGAACACTGAAGCTTTCTTT
TRBV29-1	NA	TRBJ2-7	NA	CSVELRRDRGYEQYF	TGCAGCGTGGAGCTACGGCGGGACCGGGGCTACGAGCAGTACTTC
TRBV9	NA	TRBJ2-5	NA	CASSVSAAGETQYF	TGTGCCAGCAGCGTAAGTGCCGCGGGAGAGACCCAGTACTTC
TRBV3-1/TRBV3-2	NA	TRBJ2-4	NA	CASSPNRGARNIQYF	TGTGCCAGCAGCCCTAATCGGGGGGCCAGAAACATTCAGTACTTC
TRBV9	NA	TRBJ1-1	few	CASSVGGAEAFF	TGTGCCAGCAGCGTAGGGGGCGCTGAAGCTTTCTTT
TRBV10-2	TRBD1	TRBJ1-1	NA	CASSRTGGSTEAFF	TGCGCCAGCAGTAGGACAGGGGGCTCGACTGAAGCTTTCTTT
TRBV10-3	TRBD2	TRBJ2-7	NA	CAISKAGGTYEQYF	TGTGCCATCTCGAAAGCCGGGGGGACCTACGAGCAGTACTTC
TRBV11-3	NA	TRBJ2-1	NA	CASSLARTARTGNEQFF	TGTGCCAGCAGCTTAGCCCGGACTGCTCGCACAGGGAATGAGCAGTTCTTC